This T cell receptor beta chain was sequenced for a study of OX40 agonist ivuxolimab in advanced cancers. Background on the study: Patients were dosed intravenously with ivuxolimab at 0.01 to 10 mg/kg every 2 weeks.

The CDR3 sequence is 14 residues long. The V gene's germline CDR1 is SNHLY and CDR2 FYNNEI. J gave up 4 bases and V 5 bases, and 6 bases lay outside the gene matches. In the case of this clone: Its antigen is not known.

The study, taken as a whole, reports: Partial responders at 0.1-3.0 mg/kg showed near-lowest clonal expansion. Some nonresponders additionally presented with little normalized T-cell clonal expansion.

If patients had autoimmune disease history or systemic immunosuppression, they were excluded. The repertoire was sequenced with immunoSEQ multiplex PCR; TCRdb's copy has only in-frame clones and lacks some. The data hold about 70,000 clones, with approximately 82% observed a single time. Sequencing was performed on CD4+ or CD8+ T cells sorted from blood, taken in a trial of the OX40 agonist ivuxolimab. This chain links TRBV2 with TRBJ2-3; TRBD1 matches at 7 bases. The TCR originated in an adult with an advanced solid tumor such as melanoma, head and neck, liver or kidney cancer. The CDR3 loop is CASSLRGRADTQYF. The CDR3 coding sequence is TGTGCCAGCAGTCTAAGGGGGCGCGCAGATACGCAGTATTTT.